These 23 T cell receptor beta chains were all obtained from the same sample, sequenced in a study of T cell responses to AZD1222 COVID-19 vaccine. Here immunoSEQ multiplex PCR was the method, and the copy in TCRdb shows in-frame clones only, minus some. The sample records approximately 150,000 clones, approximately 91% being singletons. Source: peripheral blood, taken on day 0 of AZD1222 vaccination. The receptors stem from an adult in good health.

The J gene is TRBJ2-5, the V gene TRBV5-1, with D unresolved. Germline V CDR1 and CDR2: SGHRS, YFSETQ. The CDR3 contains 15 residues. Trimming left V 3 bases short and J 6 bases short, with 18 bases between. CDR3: CASSYIAGPKKTQYF. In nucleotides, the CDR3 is TGCGCCAGCAGCTATATAGCCGGGCCAAAAAAGACCCAGTACTTC.

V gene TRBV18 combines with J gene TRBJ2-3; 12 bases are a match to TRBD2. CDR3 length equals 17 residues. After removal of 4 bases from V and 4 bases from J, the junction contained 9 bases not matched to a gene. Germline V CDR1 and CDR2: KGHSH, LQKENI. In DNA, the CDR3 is TGTGCCAGCTCACTTCGGACTAGCGGGAATGGGGCAGATACGCAGTATTTT. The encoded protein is CASSLRTSGNGADTQYF.

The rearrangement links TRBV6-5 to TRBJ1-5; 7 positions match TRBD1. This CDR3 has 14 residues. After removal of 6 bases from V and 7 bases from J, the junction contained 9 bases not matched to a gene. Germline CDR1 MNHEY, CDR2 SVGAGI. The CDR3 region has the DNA TGTGCCAGCAGCGAGACAGGGCTTGTGCAGCCCCAGCATTTT. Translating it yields CASSETGLVQPQHF.

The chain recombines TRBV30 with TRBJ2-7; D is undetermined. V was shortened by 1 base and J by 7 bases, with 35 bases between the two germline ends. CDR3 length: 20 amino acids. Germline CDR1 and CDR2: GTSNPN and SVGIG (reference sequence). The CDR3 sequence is CAWSAPFRLKPHLRNGEQYF. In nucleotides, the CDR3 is TGTGCCTGGAGTGCCCCCTTCAGGTTAAAACCCCACTTGAGAAACGGTGAGCAGTACTTC.

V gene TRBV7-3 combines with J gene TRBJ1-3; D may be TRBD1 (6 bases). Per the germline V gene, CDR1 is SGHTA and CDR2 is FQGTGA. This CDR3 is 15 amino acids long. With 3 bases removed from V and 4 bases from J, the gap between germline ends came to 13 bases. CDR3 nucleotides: TGTGCCAGCAGCTTGTCGGGGGCGCTAGGAAACACCATATATTTT. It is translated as CASSLSGALGNTIYF.

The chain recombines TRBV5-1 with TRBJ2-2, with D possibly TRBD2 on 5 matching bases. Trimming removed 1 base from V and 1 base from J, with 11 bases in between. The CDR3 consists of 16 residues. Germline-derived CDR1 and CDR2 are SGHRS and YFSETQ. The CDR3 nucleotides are TGCGCCAGCAGCTTGCGAGGGTCCGTGAACACCGGGGAGCTGTTTTTT. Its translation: CASSLRGSVNTGELFF.

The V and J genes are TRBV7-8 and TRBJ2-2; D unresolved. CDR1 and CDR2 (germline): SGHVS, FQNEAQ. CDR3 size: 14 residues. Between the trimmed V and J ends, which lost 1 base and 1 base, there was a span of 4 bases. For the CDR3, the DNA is TGTGCCAGCAGCTTAGGCTTGAACACCGGGGAGCTGTTTTTT. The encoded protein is CASSLGLNTGELFF. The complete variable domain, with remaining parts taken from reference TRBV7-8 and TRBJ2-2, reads GAGVSQSPRYKVAKRGQDVALRCDPISGHVSLFWYQQALGQGPEFLTYFQNEAQLDKSGLPSDRFFAERPEGSVSTLKIQRTQQEDSAVYLCASSLGLNTGELFFGEGSRLTVL.

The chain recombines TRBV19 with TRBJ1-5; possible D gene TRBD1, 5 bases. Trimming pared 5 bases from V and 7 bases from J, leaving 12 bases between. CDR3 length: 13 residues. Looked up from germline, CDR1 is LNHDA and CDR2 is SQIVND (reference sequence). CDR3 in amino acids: CASSGPGIQPQHF. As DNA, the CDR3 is TGTGCCAGTAGTGGCCCAGGGATCCAGCCCCAGCATTTT.

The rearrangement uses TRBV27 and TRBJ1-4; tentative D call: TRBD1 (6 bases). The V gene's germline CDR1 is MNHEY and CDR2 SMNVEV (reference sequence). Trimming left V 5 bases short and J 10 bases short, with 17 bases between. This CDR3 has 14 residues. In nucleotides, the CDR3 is TGTGCCAGCAGTACAGGGATGTCGACCGGAAAACTGTTTTTT. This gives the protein CASSTGMSTGKLFF.

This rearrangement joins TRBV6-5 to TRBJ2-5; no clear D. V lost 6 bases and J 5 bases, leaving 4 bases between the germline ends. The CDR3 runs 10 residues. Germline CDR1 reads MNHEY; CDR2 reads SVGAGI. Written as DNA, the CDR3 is TGTGCCAGCAGAGATGAGACCCAGTACTTC. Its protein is CASRDETQYF.

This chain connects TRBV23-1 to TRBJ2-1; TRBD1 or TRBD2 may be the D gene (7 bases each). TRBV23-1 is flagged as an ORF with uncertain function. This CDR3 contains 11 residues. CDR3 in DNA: TGCCCTGGGAGGGGGCCCAATGAGCAGTTCTTC. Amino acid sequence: CPGRGPNEQFF.

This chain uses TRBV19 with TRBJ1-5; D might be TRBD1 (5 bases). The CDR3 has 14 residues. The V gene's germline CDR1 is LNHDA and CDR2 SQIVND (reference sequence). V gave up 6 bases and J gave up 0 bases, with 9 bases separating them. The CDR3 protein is CASSPTDSNQPQHF. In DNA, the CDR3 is TGTGCCAGTAGCCCGACAGATAGCAATCAGCCCCAGCATTTT. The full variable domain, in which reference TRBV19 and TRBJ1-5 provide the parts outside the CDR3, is DGGITQSPKYLFRKEGQNVTLSCEQNLNHDAMYWYRQDPGQGLRLIYYSQIVNDFQKGDIAEGYSVSREKKESFPLTVTSAQKNPTAFYLCASSPTDSNQPQHFGDGTRLSIL.

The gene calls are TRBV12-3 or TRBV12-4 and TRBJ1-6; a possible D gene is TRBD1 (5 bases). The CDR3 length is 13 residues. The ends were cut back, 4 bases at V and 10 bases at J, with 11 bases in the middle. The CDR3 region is CASSSGGDSPLHF. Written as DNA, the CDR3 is TGTGCCAGCAGTTCCGGCGGGGACTCACCCCTCCACTTT.

The CDR3 DNA is TGTGCCAGCAGCACGCCTTGGAACACTGAAGCTTTCTTT. It translates to CASSTPWNTEAFF. The rearrangement links TRBV6-2 or TRBV6-3 to TRBJ1-1, with D unresolved. This CDR3 has 13 residues. Germline values: CDR1 MNHEY, CDR2 SVGEGT. Trimming stripped 6 bases from V and 1 base from J, with 9 bases between.

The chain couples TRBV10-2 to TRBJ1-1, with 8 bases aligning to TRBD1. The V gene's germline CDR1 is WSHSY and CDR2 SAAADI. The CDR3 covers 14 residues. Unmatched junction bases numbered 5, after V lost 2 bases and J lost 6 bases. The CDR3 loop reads CASSERQGRSEAFF. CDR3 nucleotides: TGCGCCAGCAGTGAGCGACAGGGGAGGTCTGAAGCTTTCTTT.

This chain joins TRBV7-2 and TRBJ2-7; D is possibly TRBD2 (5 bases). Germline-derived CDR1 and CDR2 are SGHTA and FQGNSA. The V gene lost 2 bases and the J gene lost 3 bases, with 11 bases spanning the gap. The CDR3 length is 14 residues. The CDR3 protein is CASSLTVGDYEQYF. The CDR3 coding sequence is TGTGCCAGCAGCTTAACCGTGGGAGACTACGAGCAGTACTTC.

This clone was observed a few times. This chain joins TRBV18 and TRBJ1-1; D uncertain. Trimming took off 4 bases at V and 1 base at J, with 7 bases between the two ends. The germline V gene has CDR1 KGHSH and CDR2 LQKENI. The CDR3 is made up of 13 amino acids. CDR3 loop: CASSQVQNTEAFF. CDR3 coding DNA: TGTGCCAGCTCACAGGTCCAGAACACTGAAGCTTTCTTT.

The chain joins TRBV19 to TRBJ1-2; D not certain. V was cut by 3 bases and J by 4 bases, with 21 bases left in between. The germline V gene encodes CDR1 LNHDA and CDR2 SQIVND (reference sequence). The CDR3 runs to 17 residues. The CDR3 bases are TGTGCCAGTAGTATCCTCGGGAGACGAAGACTTGGCTATGGCTACACCTTC. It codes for CASSILGRRRLGYGYTF.

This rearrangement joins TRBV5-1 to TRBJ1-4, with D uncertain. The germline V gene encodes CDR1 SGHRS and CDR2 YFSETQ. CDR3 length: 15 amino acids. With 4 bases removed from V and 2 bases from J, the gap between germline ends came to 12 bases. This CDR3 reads CASSPNVGTNEKLFF. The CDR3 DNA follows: TGCGCCAGCAGCCCGAATGTAGGGACTAATGAAAAACTGTTTTTT.

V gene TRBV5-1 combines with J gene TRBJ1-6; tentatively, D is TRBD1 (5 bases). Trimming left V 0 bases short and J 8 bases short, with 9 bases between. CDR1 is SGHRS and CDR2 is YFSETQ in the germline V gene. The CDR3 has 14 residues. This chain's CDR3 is CASSLGLGDSPLHF. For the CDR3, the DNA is TGCGCCAGCAGCTTGGGCTTGGGGGATTCACCCCTCCACTTT.

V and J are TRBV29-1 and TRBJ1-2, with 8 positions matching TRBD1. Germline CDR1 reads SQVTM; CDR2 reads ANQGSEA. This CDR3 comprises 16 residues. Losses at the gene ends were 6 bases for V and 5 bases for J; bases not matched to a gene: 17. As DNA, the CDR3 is TGCAGCGTCCACTGGGCCCCCGGACAGGGCTTTTATGGCTACACCTTC. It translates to CSVHWAPGQGFYGYTF.

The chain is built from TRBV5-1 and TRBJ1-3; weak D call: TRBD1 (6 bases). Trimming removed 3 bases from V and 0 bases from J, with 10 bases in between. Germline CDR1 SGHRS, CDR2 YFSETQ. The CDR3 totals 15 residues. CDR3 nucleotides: TGCGCCAGCAGCTCGGGGGGCAGCTCTGGAAACACCATATATTTT. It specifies CASSSGGSSGNTIYF.

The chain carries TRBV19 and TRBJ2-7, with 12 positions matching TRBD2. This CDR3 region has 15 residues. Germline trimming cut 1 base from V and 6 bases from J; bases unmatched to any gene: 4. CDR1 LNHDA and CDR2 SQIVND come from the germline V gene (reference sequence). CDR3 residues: CASSIGLAGVGEQYF. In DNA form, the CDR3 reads TGTGCCAGTAGTATAGGACTAGCGGGAGTTGGCGAGCAGTACTTC.